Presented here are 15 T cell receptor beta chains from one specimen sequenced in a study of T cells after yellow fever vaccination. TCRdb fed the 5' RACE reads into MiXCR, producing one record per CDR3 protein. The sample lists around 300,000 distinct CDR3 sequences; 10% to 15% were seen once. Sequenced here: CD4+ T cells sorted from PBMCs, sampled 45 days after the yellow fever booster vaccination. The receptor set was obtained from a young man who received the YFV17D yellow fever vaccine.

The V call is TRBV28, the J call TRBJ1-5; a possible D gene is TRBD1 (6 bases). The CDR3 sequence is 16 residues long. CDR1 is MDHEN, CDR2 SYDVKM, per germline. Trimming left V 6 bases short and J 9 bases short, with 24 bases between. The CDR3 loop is CASRPSGATGRRPQHF. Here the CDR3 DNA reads TGTGCCAGCAGACCTTCCGGGGCGACAGGACGCCGGCCCCAGCATTTT.

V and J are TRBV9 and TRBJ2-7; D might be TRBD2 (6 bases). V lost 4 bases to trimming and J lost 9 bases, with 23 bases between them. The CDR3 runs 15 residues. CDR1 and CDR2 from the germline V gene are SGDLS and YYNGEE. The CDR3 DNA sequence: TGTGCCAGCAGCCCTCCCCGGGGGAATCTACGAGGGCAGTACTTC. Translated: CASSPPRGNLRGQYF.

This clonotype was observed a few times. The CDR3 DNA reads TGTGCCAGCAGGAAGCGGGCGTACAATGAGCAGTTCTTC. This sequence encodes CASRKRAYNEQFF. The chain recombines TRBV5-6 with TRBJ2-1; a possible D gene is TRBD2 (6 bases). CDR1 and CDR2 from the germline V gene are SGHDT and YYEEEE. V lost 5 bases and J lost 4, with 10 bases in between. The CDR3 covers 13 residues. The variable domain in full, completed from reference TRBV5-6 and TRBJ2-1, reads DAGVTQSPTHLIKTRGQQVTLRCSPKSGHDTVSWYQQALGQGPQFIFQYYEEEERQRGNFPDRFSGHQFPNYSSELNVNALLLGDSALYLCASRKRAYNEQFFGPGTRLTVL.

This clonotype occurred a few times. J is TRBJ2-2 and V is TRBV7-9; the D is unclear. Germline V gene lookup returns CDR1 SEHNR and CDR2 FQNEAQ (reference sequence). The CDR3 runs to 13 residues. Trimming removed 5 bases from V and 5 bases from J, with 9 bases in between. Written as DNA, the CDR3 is TGTGCCAGCAGCCTCCTCACGACCGGGGAGCTGTTTTTT. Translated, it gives CASSLLTTGELFF.

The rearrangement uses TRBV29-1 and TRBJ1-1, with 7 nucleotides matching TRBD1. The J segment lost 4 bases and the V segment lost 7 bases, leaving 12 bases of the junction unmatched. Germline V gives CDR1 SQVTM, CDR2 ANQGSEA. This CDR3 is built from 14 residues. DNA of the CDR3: TGCAGCGGTGGGACAGTCCTCGGCGGCACTGAAGCTTTCTTT. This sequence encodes CSGGTVLGGTEAFF.

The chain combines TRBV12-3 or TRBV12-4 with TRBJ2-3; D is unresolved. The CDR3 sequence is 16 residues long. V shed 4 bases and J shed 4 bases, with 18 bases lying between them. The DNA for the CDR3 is TGTGCCAGCAGTTCCTGGGGTATGGGGAACGCAGATACGCAGTATTTT. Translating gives CASSSWGMGNADTQYF.

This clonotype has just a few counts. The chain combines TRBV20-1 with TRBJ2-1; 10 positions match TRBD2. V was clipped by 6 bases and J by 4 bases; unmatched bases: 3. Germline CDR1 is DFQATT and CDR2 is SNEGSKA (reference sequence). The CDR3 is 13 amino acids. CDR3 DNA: TGCAGTGCGCCACTAGCGGGGTACAATGAGCAGTTCTTC. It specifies CSAPLAGYNEQFF.

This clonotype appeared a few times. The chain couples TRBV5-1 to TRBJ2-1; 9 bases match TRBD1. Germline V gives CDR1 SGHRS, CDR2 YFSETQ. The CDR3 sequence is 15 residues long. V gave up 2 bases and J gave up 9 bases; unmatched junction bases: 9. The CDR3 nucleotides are TGCGCCAGCAGCTTTACTGGGACAGGGATTGGTGAGCAGTTCTTC. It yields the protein CASSFTGTGIGEQFF.

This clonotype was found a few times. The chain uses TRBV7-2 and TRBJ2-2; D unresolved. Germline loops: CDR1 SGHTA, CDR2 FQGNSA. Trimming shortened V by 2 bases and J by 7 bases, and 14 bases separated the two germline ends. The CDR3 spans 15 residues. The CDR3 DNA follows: TGTGCCAGCAGCTTAACGCAGGTTCGGAACGGGGAGCTGTTTTTT. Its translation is CASSLTQVRNGELFF.

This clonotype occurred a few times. The CDR3 region is CASSSRTSGSIEQYF. CDR3 DNA: TGTGCCAGCAGTTCCCGAACTAGCGGGAGTATTGAGCAGTACTTC. This chain links TRBV28 with TRBJ2-7; 11 positions match TRBD2. There are 15 residues in the CDR3. The V gene end was trimmed by 4 bases and the J gene end by 7 bases; junction bases not matched to a gene: 9. Germline loops: CDR1 MDHEN, CDR2 SYDVKM.

The CDR3 nucleotides read TGTGCCAGCAGGCCCATCGGGACAGGCCCTTTTAACCCTTTTAGCTCCTACGAGCAGTACTTC. It codes for CASRPIGTGPFNPFSSYEQYF. This rearrangement joins TRBV2 to TRBJ2-7; 8 nucleotides line up with TRBD1. The CDR3 is 21 residues long. The germline CDR1 and CDR2 sequences are SNHLY and FYNNEI. The junction had 25 bases not matched to a gene; V was cut back by 6 bases and J by 0 bases.

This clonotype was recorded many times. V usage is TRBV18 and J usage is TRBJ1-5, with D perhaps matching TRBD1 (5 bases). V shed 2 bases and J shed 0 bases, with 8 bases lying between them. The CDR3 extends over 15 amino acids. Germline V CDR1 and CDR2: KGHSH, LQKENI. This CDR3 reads CASSPRGDSNQPQHF. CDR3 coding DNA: TGTGCCAGCTCACCAAGGGGAGATAGCAATCAGCCCCAGCATTTT.

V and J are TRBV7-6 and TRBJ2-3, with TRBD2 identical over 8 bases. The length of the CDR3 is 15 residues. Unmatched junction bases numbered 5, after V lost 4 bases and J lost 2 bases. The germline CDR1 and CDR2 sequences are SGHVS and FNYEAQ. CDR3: CASSSGLGDTDTQYF. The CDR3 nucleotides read TGTGCCAGCAGCTCGGGACTAGGCGACACAGATACGCAGTATTTT.

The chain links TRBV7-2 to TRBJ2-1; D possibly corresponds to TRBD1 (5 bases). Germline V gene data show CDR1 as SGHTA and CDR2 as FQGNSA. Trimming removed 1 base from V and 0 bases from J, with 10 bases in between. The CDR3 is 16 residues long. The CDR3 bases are TGTGCCAGCAGCTTAGTAGGGGCGAGCTCCTACAATGAGCAGTTCTTC. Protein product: CASSLVGASSYNEQFF.

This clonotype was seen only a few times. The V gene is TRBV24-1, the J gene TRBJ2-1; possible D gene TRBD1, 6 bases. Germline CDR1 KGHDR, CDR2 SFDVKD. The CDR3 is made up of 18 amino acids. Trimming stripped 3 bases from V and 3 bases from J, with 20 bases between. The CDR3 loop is CATSDPKYGQRRYNEQFF. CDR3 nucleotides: TGTGCCACCAGTGATCCCAAATATGGACAGAGACGCTACAATGAGCAGTTCTTC.